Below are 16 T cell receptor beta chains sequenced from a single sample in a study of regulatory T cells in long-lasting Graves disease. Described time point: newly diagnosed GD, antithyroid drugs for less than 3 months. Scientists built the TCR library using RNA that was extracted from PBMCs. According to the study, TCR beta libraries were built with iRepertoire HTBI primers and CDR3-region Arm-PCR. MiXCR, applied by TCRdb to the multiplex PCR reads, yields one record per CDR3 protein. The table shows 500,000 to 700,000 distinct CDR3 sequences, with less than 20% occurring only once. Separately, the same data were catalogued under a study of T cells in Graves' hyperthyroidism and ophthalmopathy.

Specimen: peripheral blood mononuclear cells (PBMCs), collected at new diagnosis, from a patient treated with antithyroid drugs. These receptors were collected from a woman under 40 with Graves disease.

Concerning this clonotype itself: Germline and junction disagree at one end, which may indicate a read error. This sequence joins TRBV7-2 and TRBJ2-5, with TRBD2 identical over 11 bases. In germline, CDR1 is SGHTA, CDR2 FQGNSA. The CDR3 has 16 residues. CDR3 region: CAGSLSTSGSLETQYF. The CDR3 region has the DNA TGTGCCGGCAGCTTATCTACTAGCGGGAGCCTGGAGACCCAGTACTTC. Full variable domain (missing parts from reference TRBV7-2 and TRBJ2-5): GAGVSQSPSNKVTEKGKDVELRCDPISGHTALYWYRQSLGQGLEFLIYFQGNSAPDKSGLPSDRFSAERTGGSVSTLTIQRTQQEDSAVYLCAGSLSTSGSLETQYFGPGTRLLVL.

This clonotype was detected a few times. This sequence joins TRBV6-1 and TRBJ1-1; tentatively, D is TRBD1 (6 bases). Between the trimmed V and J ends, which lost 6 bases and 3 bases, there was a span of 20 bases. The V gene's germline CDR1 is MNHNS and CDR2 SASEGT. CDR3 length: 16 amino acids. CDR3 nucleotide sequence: TGTGCCAGCAGCCCCGGCGGGGGAGGGGGACACACTGAAGCTTTCTTT. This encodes CASSPGGGGGHTEAFF.

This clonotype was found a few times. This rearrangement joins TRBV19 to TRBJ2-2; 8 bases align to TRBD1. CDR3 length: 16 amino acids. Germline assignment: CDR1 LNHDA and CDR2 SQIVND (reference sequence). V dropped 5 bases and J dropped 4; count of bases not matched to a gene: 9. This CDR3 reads CASSLQGELGTGELFF. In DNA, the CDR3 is TGTGCCAGTAGTCTACAGGGGGAGTTGGGCACCGGGGAGCTGTTTTTT.

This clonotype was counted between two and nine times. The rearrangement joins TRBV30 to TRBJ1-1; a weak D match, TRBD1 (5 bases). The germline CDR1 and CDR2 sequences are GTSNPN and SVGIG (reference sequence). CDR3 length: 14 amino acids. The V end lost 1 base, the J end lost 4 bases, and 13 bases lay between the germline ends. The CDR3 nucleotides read TGTGCCTGGAGTGCCCAGGGTAGATCCACTGAAGCTTTCTTT. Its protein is CAWSAQGRSTEAFF.

CDR3 in amino acids: CATSSTRTGRIDYGYTF. CDR3 DNA sequence: TGTGCCACCAGTTCGACCCGGACAGGGCGCATAGACTATGGCTACACCTTC. This chain connects TRBV24-1 to TRBJ1-2, with 8 bases lining up with TRBD1. The CDR3 sequence is 17 residues long. Per the germline V gene, CDR1 is KGHDR and CDR2 is SFDVKD. The ends lost 6 bases at V and 3 bases at J; junction bases unmatched: 14.

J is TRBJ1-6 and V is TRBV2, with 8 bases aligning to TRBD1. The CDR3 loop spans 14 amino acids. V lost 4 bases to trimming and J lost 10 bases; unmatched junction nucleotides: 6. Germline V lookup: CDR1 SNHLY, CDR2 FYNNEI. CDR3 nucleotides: TGTGCCAGCAGTGGACAGGGGATTGCATCACCCCTCCACTTT. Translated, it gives CASSGQGIASPLHF.

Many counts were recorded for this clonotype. The CDR3 DNA sequence: TGTGCCAGCACCCCTCCCCAGGACAGGGCTTATTCCCCCTCTGGAAACACCATATATTTT. Translation gives CASTPPQDRAYSPSGNTIYF. The chain uses TRBV28 and TRBJ1-3, with TRBD1 matching over 8 bases. The trim removed 7 bases at V and 0 bases at J, leaving 20 bases unmatched. Germline V CDR1 and CDR2: MDHEN, SYDVKM. The CDR3 is 20 amino acids.

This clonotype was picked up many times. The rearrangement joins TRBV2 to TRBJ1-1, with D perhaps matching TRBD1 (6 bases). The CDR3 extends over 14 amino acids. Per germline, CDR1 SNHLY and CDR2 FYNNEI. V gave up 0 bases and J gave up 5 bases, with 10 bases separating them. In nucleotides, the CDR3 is TGTGCCAGCAGTGAAGCGGGACATCCGACTGAAGCTTTCTTT. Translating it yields CASSEAGHPTEAFF.

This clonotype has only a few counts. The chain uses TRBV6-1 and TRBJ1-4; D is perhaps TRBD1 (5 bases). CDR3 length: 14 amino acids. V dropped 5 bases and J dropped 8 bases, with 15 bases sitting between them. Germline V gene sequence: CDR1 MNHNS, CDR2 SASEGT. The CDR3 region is CASSPRGGREKLFF. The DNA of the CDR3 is TGTGCCAGCAGTCCACGGGGGGGACGAGAAAAACTGTTTTTT.

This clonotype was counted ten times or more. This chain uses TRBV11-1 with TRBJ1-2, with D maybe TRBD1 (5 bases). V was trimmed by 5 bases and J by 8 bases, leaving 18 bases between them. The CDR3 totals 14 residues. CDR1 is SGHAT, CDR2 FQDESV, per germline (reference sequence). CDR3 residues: CASSPQAQPSGYTF. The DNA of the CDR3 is TGTGCCAGCAGCCCACAGGCCCAACCCAGCGGCTACACCTTC.

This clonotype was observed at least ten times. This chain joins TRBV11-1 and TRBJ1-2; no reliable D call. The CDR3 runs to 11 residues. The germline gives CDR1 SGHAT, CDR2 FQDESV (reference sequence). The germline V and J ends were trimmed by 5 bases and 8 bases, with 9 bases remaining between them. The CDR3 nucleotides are TGTGCCAGCAGCCATGGATCCGGCTACACCTTC. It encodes CASSHGSGYTF. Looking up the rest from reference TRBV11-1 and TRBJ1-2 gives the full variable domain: EAEVAQSPRYKITEKSQAVAFWCDPISGHATLYWYRQILGQGPELLVQFQDESVVDDSQLPKDRFSAERLKGVDSTLKIQPAELGDSAMYLCASSHGSGYTFGSGTRLTVV.

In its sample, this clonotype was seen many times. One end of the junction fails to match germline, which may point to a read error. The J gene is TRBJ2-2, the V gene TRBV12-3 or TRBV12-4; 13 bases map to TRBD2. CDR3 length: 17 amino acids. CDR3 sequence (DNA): TGTGCCAGCAGCTTAGGGACTAGCGGGACGAACACCGGGGAGCTGTTTTTT. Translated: CASSLGTSGTNTGELFF.

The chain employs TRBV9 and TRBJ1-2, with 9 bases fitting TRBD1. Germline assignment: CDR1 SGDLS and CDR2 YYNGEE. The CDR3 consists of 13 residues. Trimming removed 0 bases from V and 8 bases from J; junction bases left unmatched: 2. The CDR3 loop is CASSVGDRAGYTF. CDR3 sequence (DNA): TGTGCCAGCAGCGTAGGGGACAGGGCGGGCTACACCTTC. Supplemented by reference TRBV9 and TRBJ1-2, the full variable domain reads DSGVTQTPKHLITATGQRVTLRCSPRSGDLSVYWYQQSLDQGLQFLIQYYNGEERAKGNILERFSAQQFPDLHSELNLSSLELGDSALYFCASSVGDRAGYTFGSGTRLTVV.

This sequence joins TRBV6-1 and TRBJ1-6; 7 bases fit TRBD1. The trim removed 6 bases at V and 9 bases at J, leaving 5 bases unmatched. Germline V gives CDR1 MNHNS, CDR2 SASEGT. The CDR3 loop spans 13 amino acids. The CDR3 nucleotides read TGTGCCAGCAGGACAGGGATTGGTTCACCCCTCCACTTT. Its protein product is CASRTGIGSPLHF.

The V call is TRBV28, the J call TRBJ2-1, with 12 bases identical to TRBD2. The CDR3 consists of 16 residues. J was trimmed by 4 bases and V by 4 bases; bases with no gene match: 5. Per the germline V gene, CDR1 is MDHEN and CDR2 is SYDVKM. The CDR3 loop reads CASSSRGLAGYNEQFF. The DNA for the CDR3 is TGTGCCAGCAGTTCAAGGGGACTAGCGGGTTACAATGAGCAGTTCTTC.

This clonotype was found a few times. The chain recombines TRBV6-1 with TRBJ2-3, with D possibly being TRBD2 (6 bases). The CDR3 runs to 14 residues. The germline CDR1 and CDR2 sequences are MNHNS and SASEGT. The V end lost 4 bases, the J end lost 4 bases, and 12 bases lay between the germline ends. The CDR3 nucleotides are TGTGCCAGCAGTGTTACTAGCTTGGCAGATACGCAGTATTTT. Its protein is CASSVTSLADTQYF.